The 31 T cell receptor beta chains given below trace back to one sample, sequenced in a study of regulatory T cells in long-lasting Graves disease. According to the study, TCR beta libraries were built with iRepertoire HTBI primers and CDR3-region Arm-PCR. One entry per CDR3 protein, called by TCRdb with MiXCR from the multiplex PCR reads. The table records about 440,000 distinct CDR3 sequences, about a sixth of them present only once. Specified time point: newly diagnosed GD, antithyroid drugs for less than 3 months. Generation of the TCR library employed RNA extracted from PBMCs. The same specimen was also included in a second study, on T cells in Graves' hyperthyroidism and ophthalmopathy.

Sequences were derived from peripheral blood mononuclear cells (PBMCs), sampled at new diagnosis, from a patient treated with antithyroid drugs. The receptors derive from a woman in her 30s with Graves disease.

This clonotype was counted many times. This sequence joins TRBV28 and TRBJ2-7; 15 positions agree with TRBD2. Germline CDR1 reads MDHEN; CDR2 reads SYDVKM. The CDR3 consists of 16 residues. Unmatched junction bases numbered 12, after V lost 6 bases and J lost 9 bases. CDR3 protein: CASSLVRTSGRAPQYF. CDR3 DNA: TGTGCCAGCAGCCTAGTAAGGACTAGCGGGAGGGCCCCGCAGTACTTC.

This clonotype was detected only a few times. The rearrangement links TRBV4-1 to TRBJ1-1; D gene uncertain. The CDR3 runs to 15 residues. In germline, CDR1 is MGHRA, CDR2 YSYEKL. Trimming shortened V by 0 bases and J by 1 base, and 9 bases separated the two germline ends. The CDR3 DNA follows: TGCGCCAGCAGCCAAGAGCGACAAGCGAACACTGAAGCTTTCTTT. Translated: CASSQERQANTEAFF.

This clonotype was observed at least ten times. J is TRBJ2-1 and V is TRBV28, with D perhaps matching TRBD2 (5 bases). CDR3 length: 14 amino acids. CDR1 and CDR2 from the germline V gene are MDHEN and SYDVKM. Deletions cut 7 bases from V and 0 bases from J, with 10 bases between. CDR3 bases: TGTGCCAGCAATATAGGGAGCTCCTACAATGAGCAGTTCTTC. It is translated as CASNIGSSYNEQFF.

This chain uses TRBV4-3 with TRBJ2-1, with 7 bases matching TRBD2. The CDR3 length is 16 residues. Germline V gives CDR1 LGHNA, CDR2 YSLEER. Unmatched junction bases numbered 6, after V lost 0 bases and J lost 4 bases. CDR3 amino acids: CASSQDLADTYNEQFF. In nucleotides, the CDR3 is TGCGCCAGCAGCCAAGATCTAGCGGATACTTACAATGAGCAGTTCTTC.

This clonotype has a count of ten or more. CDR3 in amino acids: CASRYRGVVETQYF. CDR3 nucleotides: TGTGCCAGCAGATACAGGGGAGTGGTAGAGACCCAGTACTTC. The V gene is TRBV28, the J gene TRBJ2-5, with 7 positions matching TRBD1. CDR1 is MDHEN, CDR2 SYDVKM, per germline. J was trimmed by 4 bases and V by 6 bases; bases with no gene match: 8. The CDR3 is 14 residues long.

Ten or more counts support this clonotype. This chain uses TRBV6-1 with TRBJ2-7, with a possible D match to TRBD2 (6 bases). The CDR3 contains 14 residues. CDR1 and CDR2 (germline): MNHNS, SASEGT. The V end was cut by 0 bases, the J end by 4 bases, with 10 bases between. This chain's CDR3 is CASSEAPGGYEQYF. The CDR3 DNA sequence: TGTGCCAGCAGTGAAGCTCCCGGGGGATACGAGCAGTACTTC.

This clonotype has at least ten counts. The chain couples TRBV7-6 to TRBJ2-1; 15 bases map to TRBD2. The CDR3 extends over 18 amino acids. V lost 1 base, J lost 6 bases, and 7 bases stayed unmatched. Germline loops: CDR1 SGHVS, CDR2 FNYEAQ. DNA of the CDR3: TGTGCCAGCAGCTTAGGGACTAGCGGGAGGGCCGTAGGCAATGAGCAGTTCTTC. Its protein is CASSLGTSGRAVGNEQFF.

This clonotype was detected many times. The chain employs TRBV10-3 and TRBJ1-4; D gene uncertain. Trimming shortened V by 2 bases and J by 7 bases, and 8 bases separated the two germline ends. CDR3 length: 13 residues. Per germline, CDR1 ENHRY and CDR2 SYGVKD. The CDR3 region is CAISERTGEKLFF. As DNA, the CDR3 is TGTGCCATCAGTGAGAGGACGGGTGAAAAACTGTTTTTT.

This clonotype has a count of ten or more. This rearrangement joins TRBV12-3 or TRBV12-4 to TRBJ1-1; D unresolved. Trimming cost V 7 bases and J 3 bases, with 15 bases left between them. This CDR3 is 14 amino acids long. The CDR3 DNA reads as TGTGCCAGCACCCGCCCCAGGCGGGACACTGAAGCTTTCTTT. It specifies CASTRPRRDTEAFF.

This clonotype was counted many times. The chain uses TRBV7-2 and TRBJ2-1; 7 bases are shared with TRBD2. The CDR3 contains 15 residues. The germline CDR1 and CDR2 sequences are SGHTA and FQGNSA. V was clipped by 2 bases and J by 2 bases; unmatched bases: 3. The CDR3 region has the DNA TGTGCCAGCAGCTTATACGGGGGGACCTACAATGAGCAGTTCTTC. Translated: CASSLYGGTYNEQFF.

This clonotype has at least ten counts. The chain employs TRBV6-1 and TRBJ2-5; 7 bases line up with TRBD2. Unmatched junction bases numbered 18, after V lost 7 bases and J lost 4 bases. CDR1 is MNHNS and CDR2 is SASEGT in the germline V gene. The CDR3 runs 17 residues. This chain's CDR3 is CASKSPWGGREGETQYF. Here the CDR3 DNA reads TGTGCCAGCAAATCCCCCTGGGGGGGGAGGGAAGGAGAGACCCAGTACTTC.

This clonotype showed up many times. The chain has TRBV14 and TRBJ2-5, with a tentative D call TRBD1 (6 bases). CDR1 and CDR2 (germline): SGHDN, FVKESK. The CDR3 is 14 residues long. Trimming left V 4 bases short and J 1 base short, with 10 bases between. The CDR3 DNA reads TGTGCCAGCAGCCGGATGGACAGCCAAGAGACCCAGTACTTC. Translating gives CASSRMDSQETQYF.

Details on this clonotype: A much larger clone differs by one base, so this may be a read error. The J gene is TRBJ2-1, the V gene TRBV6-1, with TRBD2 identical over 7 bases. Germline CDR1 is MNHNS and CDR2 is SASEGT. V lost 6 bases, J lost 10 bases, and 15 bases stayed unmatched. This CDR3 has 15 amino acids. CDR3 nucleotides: TGTGCCAGCAGGGCACTAGCGATCATCTCCTACGAGCAGTTCTTC. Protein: CASRALAIISYEQFF.

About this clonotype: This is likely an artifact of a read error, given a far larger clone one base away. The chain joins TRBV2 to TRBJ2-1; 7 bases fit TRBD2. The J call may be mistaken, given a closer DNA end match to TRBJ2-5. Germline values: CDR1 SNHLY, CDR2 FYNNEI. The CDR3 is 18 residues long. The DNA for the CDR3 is TGTGCCAGCAGTGACCTTTCATGGAAGGGAGGGGCCCAAGAGACCCAGTACTTC. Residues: CASSDLSWKGGAQETQYF.

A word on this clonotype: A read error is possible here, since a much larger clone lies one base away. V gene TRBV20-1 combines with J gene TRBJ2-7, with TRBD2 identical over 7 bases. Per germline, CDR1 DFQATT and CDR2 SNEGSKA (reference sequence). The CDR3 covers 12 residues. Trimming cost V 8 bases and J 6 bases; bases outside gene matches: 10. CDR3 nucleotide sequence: TGCAGTACACCAGGCTGGGGGGGCGAGCAGTACTTC. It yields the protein CSTPGWGGEQYF.

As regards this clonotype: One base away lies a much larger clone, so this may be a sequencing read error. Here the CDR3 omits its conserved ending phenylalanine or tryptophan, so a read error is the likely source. The CDR3 nucleotides are TGCGCCAGCAGCTTTGGGGGACAGCCAGATACGCAGTATATT. Residues: CASSFGGQPDTQYI. This chain joins TRBV5-1 and TRBJ2-3, with 7 bases lining up with TRBD1. This CDR3 region has 14 residues. From germline, CDR1 is SGHRS and CDR2 YFSETQ. V gave up 2 bases and J gave up 4 bases; unmatched junction bases: 4.

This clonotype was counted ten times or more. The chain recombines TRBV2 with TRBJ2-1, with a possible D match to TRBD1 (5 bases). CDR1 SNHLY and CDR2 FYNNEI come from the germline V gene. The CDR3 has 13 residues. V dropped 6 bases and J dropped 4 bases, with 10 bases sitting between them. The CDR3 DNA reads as TGTGCCAGCAGCTTAGACAGATACAATGAGCAGTTCTTC. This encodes CASSLDRYNEQFF.

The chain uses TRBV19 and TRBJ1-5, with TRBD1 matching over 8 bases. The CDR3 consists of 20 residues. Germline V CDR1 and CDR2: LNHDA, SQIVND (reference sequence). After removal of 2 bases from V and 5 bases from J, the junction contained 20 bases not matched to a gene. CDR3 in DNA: TGTGCCAGTAGTATACTGTATGGGACTATCGGACAGGGCTCCCATCAGCCCCAGCATTTT. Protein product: CASSILYGTIGQGSHQPQHF.

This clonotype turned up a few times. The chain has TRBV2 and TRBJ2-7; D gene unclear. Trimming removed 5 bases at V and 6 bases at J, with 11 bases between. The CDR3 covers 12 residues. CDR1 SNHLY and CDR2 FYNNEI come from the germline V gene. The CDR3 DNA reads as TGTGCCAGCAGTTCGATCCCGCCCGAGCAGTACTTC. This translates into CASSSIPPEQYF.

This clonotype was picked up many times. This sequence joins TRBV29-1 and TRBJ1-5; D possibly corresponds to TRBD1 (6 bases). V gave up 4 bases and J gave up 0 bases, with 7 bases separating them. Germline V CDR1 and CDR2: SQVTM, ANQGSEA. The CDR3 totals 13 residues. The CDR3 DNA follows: TGCAGCGTTGCAGGGGATAGCAATCAGCCCCAGCATTTT. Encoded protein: CSVAGDSNQPQHF. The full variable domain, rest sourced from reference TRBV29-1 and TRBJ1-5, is SAVISQKPSRDICQRGTSLTIQCQVDSQVTMMFWYRQQPGQSLTLIATANQGSEATYESGFVIDKFPISRPNLTFSTLTVSNMSPEDSSIYLCSVAGDSNQPQHFGDGTRLSIL.

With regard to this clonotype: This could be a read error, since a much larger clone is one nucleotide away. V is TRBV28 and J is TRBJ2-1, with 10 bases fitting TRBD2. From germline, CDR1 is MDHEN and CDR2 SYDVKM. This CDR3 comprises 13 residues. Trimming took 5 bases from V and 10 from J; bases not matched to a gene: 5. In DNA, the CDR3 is TGTGCCAGCAGTCTAAATAGCGGGAGGGAGCAGTTCTTC. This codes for CASSLNSGREQFF.

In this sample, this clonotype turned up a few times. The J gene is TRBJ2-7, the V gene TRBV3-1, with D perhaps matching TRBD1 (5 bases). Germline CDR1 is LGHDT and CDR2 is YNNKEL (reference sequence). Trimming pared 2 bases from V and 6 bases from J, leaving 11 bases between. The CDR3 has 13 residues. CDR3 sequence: CASSQLRGGEQYF. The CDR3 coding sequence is TGTGCCAGCAGCCAATTAAGGGGTGGCGAGCAGTACTTC.

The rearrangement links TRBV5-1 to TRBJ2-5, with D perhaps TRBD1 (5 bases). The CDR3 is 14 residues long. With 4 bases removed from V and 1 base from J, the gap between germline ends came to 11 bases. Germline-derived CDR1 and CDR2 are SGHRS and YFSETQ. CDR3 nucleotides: TGCGCCAGCAGCCCGTGGACACCCCAAGAGACCCAGTACTTC. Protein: CASSPWTPQETQYF.

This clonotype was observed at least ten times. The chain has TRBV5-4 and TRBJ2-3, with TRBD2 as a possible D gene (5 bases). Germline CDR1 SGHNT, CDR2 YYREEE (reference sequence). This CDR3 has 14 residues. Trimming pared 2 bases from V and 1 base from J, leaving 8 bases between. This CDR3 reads CASSFGSGTDTQYF. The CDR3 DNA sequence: TGTGCCAGCAGCTTTGGTAGCGGCACAGATACGCAGTATTTT. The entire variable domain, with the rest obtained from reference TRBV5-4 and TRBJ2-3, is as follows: ETGVTQSPTHLIKTRGQQVTLRCSSQSGHNTVSWYQQALGQGPQFIFQYYREEENGRGNFPPRFSGLQFPNYSSELNVNALELDDSALYLCASSFGSGTDTQYFGPGTRLTVL.

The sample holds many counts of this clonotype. CDR3 coding DNA: TGTGCCAGCAGCAGAACGTCTGGGGCCAACGTCCTGACTTTC. Translation gives CASSRTSGANVLTF. V is TRBV11-2 and J is TRBJ2-6; D is uncertain. The V gene's germline CDR1 is SGHAT and CDR2 FQNNGV. The CDR3 loop spans 14 amino acids. V was clipped by 5 bases and J by 1 base, with 6 bases between them.

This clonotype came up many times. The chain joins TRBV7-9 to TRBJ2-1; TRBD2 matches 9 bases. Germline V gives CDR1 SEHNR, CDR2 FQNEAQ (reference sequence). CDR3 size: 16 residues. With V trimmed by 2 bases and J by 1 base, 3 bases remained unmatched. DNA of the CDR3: TGTGCCAGCAGCTTAAGTGCGGGAGGGTCCTACAATGAGCAGTTCTTC. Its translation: CASSLSAGGSYNEQFF.

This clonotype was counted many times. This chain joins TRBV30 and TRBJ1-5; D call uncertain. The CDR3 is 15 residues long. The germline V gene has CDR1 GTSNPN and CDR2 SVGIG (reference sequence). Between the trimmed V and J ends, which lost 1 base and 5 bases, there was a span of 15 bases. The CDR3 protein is CAWSDGSFADQPQHF. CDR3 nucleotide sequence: TGTGCCTGGAGTGATGGGAGTTTCGCCGATCAGCCCCAGCATTTT. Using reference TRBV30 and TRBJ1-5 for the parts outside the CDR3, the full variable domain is SQTIHQWPATLVQPVGSPLSLECTVEGTSNPNLYWYRQAAGRGLQLLFYSVGIGQISSEVPQNLSASRPQDRQFILSSKKLLLSDSGFYLCAWSDGSFADQPQHFGDGTRLSIL.

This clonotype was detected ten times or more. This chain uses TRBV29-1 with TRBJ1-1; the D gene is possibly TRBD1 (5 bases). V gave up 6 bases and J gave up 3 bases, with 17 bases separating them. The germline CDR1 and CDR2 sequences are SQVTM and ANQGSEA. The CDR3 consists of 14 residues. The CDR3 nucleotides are TGCAGCGTCCGGGACCCCCAAAGGGACACTGAAGCTTTCTTT. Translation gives CSVRDPQRDTEAFF.

CDR3 DNA sequence: TGTGCCAGCAGTTTATCCCGGGACGCCGGCGGCGGAGATACGCAGTATTTT. Its translation is CASSLSRDAGGGDTQYF. V and J are TRBV28 and TRBJ2-3, with D perhaps given as TRBD1 or TRBD2 (5 bases each). The length of the CDR3 is 17 residues. V was trimmed by 1 base and J by 5 bases, leaving 19 bases between them. Germline assignment: CDR1 MDHEN and CDR2 SYDVKM. Variable domain in full (rest from reference TRBV28 and TRBJ2-3): DVKVTQSSRYLVKRTGEKVFLECVQDMDHENMFWYRQDPGLGLRLIYFSYDVKMKEKGDIPEGYSVSREKKERFSLILESASTNQTSMYLCASSLSRDAGGGDTQYFGPGTRLTVL.

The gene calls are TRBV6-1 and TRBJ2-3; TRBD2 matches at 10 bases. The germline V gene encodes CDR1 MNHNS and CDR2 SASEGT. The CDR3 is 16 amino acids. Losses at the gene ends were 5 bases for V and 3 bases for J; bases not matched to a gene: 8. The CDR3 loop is CASSLQAGGQTDTQYF. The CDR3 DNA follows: TGTGCCAGCAGTCTCCAAGCGGGAGGGCAGACAGATACGCAGTATTTT.

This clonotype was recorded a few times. The CDR3 DNA follows: TGTGCCAGCAGCTTAAACGGACTAGCGGGAAGGAATACGCAGTATTTT. Translation gives CASSLNGLAGRNTQYF. The chain is built from TRBV14 and TRBJ2-3; 12 bases line up with TRBD2. The CDR3 length is 16 residues. Germline-derived CDR1 and CDR2 are SGHDN and FVKESK. Trimming cost V 5 bases and J 7 bases; bases outside gene matches: 10.